This T cell receptor beta chain was retrieved from a study of fetal regulatory T cell absence and autoimmunity. General study points: Oligoclonal TCR enrichment in pancreas over cord blood reached over 100-fold for some clones. The oligoclonal enrichment was interpreted as supporting antigen-driven pancreatic autoimmunity before birth in IPEX syndrome.

Germline CDR1 and CDR2: ENHRY and SYGVKD. This CDR3 comprises 16 residues. Trimming removed 6 bases from V and 2 bases from J, with 18 bases in between. The assay was immunoSEQ multiplex PCR, and TCRdb's table has in-frame clones only and misses some. The repertoire holds some 87,000 clones, with 72% as singletons. Only a few counts were recorded for this clone. What it recognizes is unknown. The V gene is TRBV10-3, the J gene TRBJ2-3; a possible D gene is TRBD2 (5 bases). Specimen: pancreas tissue. This receptor was identified in a male donor with IPEX syndrome. The CDR3 nucleotides are TGTGCCATCAGCATCCGTCCTAGCCGAAACACAGATACGCAGTATTTT. Its translation is CAISIRPSRNTDTQYF.